This TCR beta chain was sequenced in a study of CD8+CD57+ T cells in acquired aplastic anemia. For CDR3 and TCR beta VDJ profiling, genomic DNA was the template used. A single record per CDR3 protein comes from TCRdb applying MiXCR to the reads. Here the sample spans approximately 180,000 distinct CDR3 sequences, 63% being singletons. The CDR3 is 15 amino acids. V dropped 3 bases and J dropped 4; count of bases not matched to a gene: 6. The germline V gene has CDR1 ENHRY and CDR2 SYGVKD. The authors sequenced patients whose flow cytometry had shown CD8+CD57+ cell expansion. The sample was sorted CD4+, CD8+, or CD8+CD57+ T cells (not recorded which) from PBMCs. V and J are TRBV10-3 and TRBJ2-7, with TRBD1 matching 10 bases. This sequence was found in a human donor with aplastic anemia. CDR3 coding DNA: TGTGCCATCAGTGAAGGGGACAGGGGCAGGTACGAGCAGTACTTC. Amino acid sequence: CAISEGDRGRYEQYF.